The present TCR beta chain was sequenced within a study of blood T cell repertoires in COVID-19. The CDR3 covers 15 residues. The germline V gene encodes CDR1 LGHDT and CDR2 YNNKEL (reference sequence). Trimming took 1 base from V and 7 from J; bases not matched to a gene: 7. This clone turned up a few times. Assay: immunoSEQ multiplex PCR; the TCRdb copy retains only in-frame clones and omits some. The repertoire has approximately 280,000 clones, 85% of them found once; the top ten carry 2.5% to 3%. Sequencing was carried out using PBMCs or T cells enriched from blood (not recorded which). V gene TRBV3-1 (or the pseudogene TRBV3-2) combines with J gene TRBJ2-7; 10 nucleotides match TRBD1. The clonotype was recovered from a woman between 45 and 65 years old who had recovered from COVID-19. CDR3: CASSQGGTGDREQYF. The CDR3 nucleotides are TGTGCCAGCAGCCAAGGGGGGACAGGGGATAGAGAGCAGTACTTC.